This T cell receptor (beta chain) derives from a study of cytomegalovirus exposure and HLA in healthy donors. Overall study results and limits: The tendency of first-cohort TCR clusters to co-occur in the roughly 130 validation repertoires emerged from a later analysis. It was reported that the classifier diagnosed cytomegalovirus status with high specificity and sensitivity in both the original and validation cohorts. CMV antigen specificity of three CMV-associated chains was confirmed in vitro. Across donors, most TCRs were seen rarely, yet some public ones were widespread.

Trimming pared 0 bases from V and 3 bases from J, leaving 8 bases between. Germline V gene lookup returns CDR1 PRHDT and CDR2 FYEKMQ (reference sequence). The CDR3 loop spans 14 amino acids. Repertoires were generated with immunoSEQ multiplex PCR, while TCRdb's copy carries only in-frame clones and drops some. The data contain roughly 330,000 clones, 75% to 90% of them seen just once; the ten biggest clones take up 0.95% to 1.5%. A note on this clone: Its antigen is undetermined.

This TCR was sampled from a woman in her twenties or thirties in good health and CMV-seropositive. V is TRBV13 and J is TRBJ1-1, with a weak D call TRBD1 (6 bases). The specimen was PBMCs. The CDR3 nucleotides read TGTGCCAGCAGCTTAGGGGACAGACACACTGAAGCTTTCTTT. It encodes CASSLGDRHTEAFF. The whole variable domain, filled in from reference TRBV13 and TRBJ1-1, reads AAGVIQSPRHLIKEKRETATLKCYPIPRHDTVYWYQQGPGQDPQFLISFYEKMQSDKGSIPDRFSAQQFSDYHSELNMSSLELGDSALYFCASSLGDRHTEAFFGQGTRLTVV.